The 29 T cell receptor beta chains given below trace back to one sample, sequenced in a study of Graves' ophthalmopathy and Graves' hyperthyroidism. RNA transcripts served as template for amplifying TCR beta CDR3 sequences. HTBI primers were used in a first-round RT-PCR, which preceded a second-round multiplex PCR. Via MiXCR, TCRdb re-called the multiplex PCR reads, giving one row per CDR3 protein. Of approximately 410,000 distinct CDR3 sequences listed, about 16% were seen once; the top ten hold 5.5% to 7%. Sequencing was done on a sample of peripheral blood. These receptors were taken from a woman between 18 and 30 years old with stable Graves' hyperthyroidism.

This clonotype was seen many times. V usage is TRBV7-3 and J usage is TRBJ2-6; D possibly corresponds to TRBD2 (6 bases). The CDR3 has 15 amino acids. Germline assignment: CDR1 SGHTA and CDR2 FQGTGA. V was shortened by 3 bases and J by 2 bases, with 8 bases between the two germline ends. CDR3 amino acids: CASSFGGAGANVLTF. The CDR3 region has the DNA TGTGCCAGCAGCTTCGGAGGGGCTGGGGCCAACGTCCTGACTTTC.

Turning to this clonotype: A clone one base away is much larger, so this may be a read error. The chain joins TRBV13 to TRBJ2-5; 8 bases are a match to TRBD1. Germline V gene sequence: CDR1 PRHDT, CDR2 FYEKMQ (reference sequence). This CDR3 has 14 amino acids. Written as DNA, the CDR3 is TGTATCAGCAGCACCTCTACAGGGGGAGAGACCCAGTACTTC. Amino acids: CISSTSTGGETQYF. The whole variable domain, filled in from reference TRBV13 and TRBJ2-5, reads AAGVIQSPRHLIKEKRETATLKCYPIPRHDTVYWYQQGPGQDPQFLISFYEKMQSDKGSIPDRFSAQQFSDYHSELNMSSLELGDSALYFCISSTSTGGETQYFGPGTRLLVL.

This clonotype was seen a handful of times. This chain connects TRBV11-3 to TRBJ2-2; TRBD2 might be the D (5 bases). Trimming removed 5 bases at V and 5 bases at J, with 15 bases between. The CDR3 loop spans 15 amino acids. CDR1 and CDR2 (germline): SGHNT, YENEEA. The CDR3 region has the DNA TGTGCCAGCAGCCACTACTTCGGCGGGACCGGGGAGCTGTTTTTT. Its translation is CASSHYFGGTGELFF.

This chain links TRBV29-1 with TRBJ2-7, with TRBD1 identical over 10 bases. This CDR3 region has 13 residues. The germline V gene encodes CDR1 SQVTM and CDR2 ANQGSEA. J was trimmed by 0 bases and V by 6 bases; bases with no gene match: 2. DNA of the CDR3: TGCAGCGTCGGGGACAGGGGCTCCTACGAGCAGTACTTC. It specifies CSVGDRGSYEQYF.

The genes are TRBV4-1 and TRBJ1-6; 8 positions agree with TRBD1. This CDR3 is 15 amino acids long. V trimming: 1 base; J trimming: 9 bases; junction bases outside the gene matches: 5. Germline assignment: CDR1 MGHRA and CDR2 YSYEKL. The CDR3 coding sequence is TGCGCCAGCAGCCAAGCGACAGGGGAGGGTTCACCCCTCCACTTT. Protein product: CASSQATGEGSPLHF.

This clonotype came up many times. This chain uses TRBV6-5 with TRBJ1-1, with a possible D match to TRBD1 (6 bases). Germline V gives CDR1 MNHEY, CDR2 SVGAGI. The CDR3 has 13 amino acids. Between the trimmed V and J ends, which lost 5 bases and 3 bases, there was a span of 10 bases. The CDR3 nucleotides are TGTGCCAGCAGTCTCGGACAGTACACTGAAGCTTTCTTT. Its translation: CASSLGQYTEAFF.

This clonotype came up many times. DNA of the CDR3: TGCGCCAGCAGCCAAGTGCAGGGTTTCTACGAGCAGTACTTC. Translation gives CASSQVQGFYEQYF. The V call is TRBV4-1, the J call TRBJ2-7; D is perhaps TRBD1 (5 bases). The CDR3 has 14 amino acids. Germline V gives CDR1 MGHRA, CDR2 YSYEKL. V lost 1 base to trimming and J lost 3 bases, with 10 bases between them.

This clonotype occurred many times. The V call is TRBV6-5, the J call TRBJ2-5; no definite D call. V dropped 6 bases and J dropped 0 bases, with 11 bases sitting between them. This CDR3 spans 14 amino acids. Germline loops: CDR1 MNHEY, CDR2 SVGAGI. The CDR3 nucleotides read TGTGCCAGCAGCCCTACAGAGTACCAAGAGACCCAGTACTTC. The encoded protein is CASSPTEYQETQYF.

There are many counts of this clonotype. V usage is TRBV6-1 and J usage is TRBJ1-2; D is undetermined. CDR1 is MNHNS and CDR2 is SASEGT in the germline V gene. The CDR3 sequence is 13 residues long. Trimming removed 7 bases from V and 3 bases from J, with 12 bases in between. CDR3 coding DNA: TGTGCCAGCACCTCCGGATCTGACTATGGCTACACCTTC. This codes for CASTSGSDYGYTF.

The chain recombines TRBV28 with TRBJ2-5; 7 nucleotides match TRBD2. Germline V gene lookup returns CDR1 MDHEN and CDR2 SYDVKM. This CDR3 spans 15 amino acids. J gave up 3 bases and V 6 bases, and 10 bases lay outside the gene matches. CDR3 region: CASSQRGGVEETQYF. For the CDR3, the DNA is TGTGCCAGCAGCCAAAGGGGAGGGGTCGAAGAGACCCAGTACTTC.

The rearrangement uses TRBV6-5 and TRBJ1-5, with D possibly TRBD1 on 5 matching bases. Germline CDR1 MNHEY, CDR2 SVGAGI. V dropped 6 bases and J dropped 0 bases, with 12 bases sitting between them. The CDR3 spans 15 residues. CDR3 sequence reads: CASRIQEYSNQPQHF. CDR3 DNA sequence: TGTGCCAGCAGGATACAGGAGTATAGCAATCAGCCCCAGCATTTT.

This clonotype was counted ten times or more. The chain joins TRBV6-5 to TRBJ2-7; the D gene is possibly TRBD2 (5 bases). Trimming pared 2 bases from V and 6 bases from J, leaving 17 bases between. The CDR3 spans 15 residues. Per the germline V gene, CDR1 is MNHEY and CDR2 is SVGAGI. The CDR3: CASSYRGIQFTEQYF. The CDR3 nucleotides are TGTGCCAGCAGTTACAGAGGGATTCAGTTCACCGAGCAGTACTTC.

This clonotype was seen repeatedly, ten times or more. The chain links TRBV12-3 or TRBV12-4 to TRBJ1-2, with 9 bases identical to TRBD1. The CDR3 sequence is 13 residues long. V dropped 5 bases and J dropped 8; count of bases not matched to a gene: 6. As DNA, the CDR3 is TGTGCCAGCAGTGACAGGGGGGGATGGGGCTACACCTTC. It encodes CASSDRGGWGYTF.

This clonotype was counted ten times or more. V is TRBV20-1 and J is TRBJ1-1; no clear D. From germline, CDR1 is DFQATT and CDR2 SNEGSKA (reference sequence). Trimming pared 6 bases from V and 2 bases from J, leaving 13 bases between. This CDR3 has 13 amino acids. CDR3 in DNA: TGCAGTGCCCCCCAGGACTTTAACACTGAAGCTTTCTTT. Translating it yields CSAPQDFNTEAFF.

This clonotype appeared many times. The rearrangement joins TRBV6-1 to TRBJ2-5; TRBD2 matches 9 bases. The germline V gene encodes CDR1 MNHNS and CDR2 SASEGT. The CDR3 has 15 residues. J was trimmed by 4 bases and V by 8 bases; bases with no gene match: 11. The CDR3 loop is CASFPRTSVIETQYF. CDR3 nucleotides: TGTGCCAGCTTTCCCAGGACTAGCGTAATAGAGACCCAGTACTTC.

This clonotype has a handful of counts. The V call is TRBV3-1, the J call TRBJ1-1; 7 bases are a match to TRBD1. This CDR3 contains 15 residues. Germline CDR1 is LGHDT and CDR2 is YNNKEL (reference sequence). V dropped 1 base and J dropped 4; count of bases not matched to a gene: 6. Here the CDR3 DNA reads TGTGCCAGCAGCCAAGGACAGGGATCCTTCACTGAAGCTTTCTTT. This gives the protein CASSQGQGSFTEAFF.

This clonotype was counted at least ten times. One junction end disagrees with the germline gene, perhaps due to a read error. CDR3 in DNA: TGTGCCAGCCGTGAGGGCTCGTATCAGCCCCAGCATTTT. As protein: CASREGSYQPQHF. This sequence joins TRBV2 and TRBJ1-5; D gene ambiguous. The CDR3 consists of 13 residues. CDR1 and CDR2 from the germline V gene are SNHLY and FYNNEI.

This clonotype was counted ten times or more. The rearrangement uses TRBV11-3 and TRBJ2-7; D remains unclear. The CDR3 loop spans 12 amino acids. The V and J ends lost 2 bases and 5 bases respectively, with 7 bases between them. In germline, CDR1 is SGHNT, CDR2 YENEEA. CDR3 DNA sequence: TGTGCCAGCAGCTTAAAGGACCACGAGCAGTACTTC. This codes for CASSLKDHEQYF.

In its sample, this clonotype was seen many times. The rearrangement links TRBV28 to TRBJ1-1; the match to TRBD1 covers 7 bases. Germline V gene data show CDR1 as MDHEN and CDR2 as SYDVKM. With V trimmed by 3 bases and J by 5 bases, 15 bases remained unmatched. This CDR3 contains 17 residues. The CDR3, as DNA: TGTGCCAGCAGTTTTTCGCGACAGGGTCGGACGAGGACTGAAGCTTTCTTT. Translating it yields CASSFSRQGRTRTEAFF.

This clonotype was seen ten or more times. The chain links TRBV12-3 or TRBV12-4 to TRBJ1-1; 7 bases match TRBD1. The CDR3 is 15 residues long. The V and J ends lost 0 bases and 3 bases, in that order; junction bases with no gene match: 4. The CDR3 nucleotides read TGTGCCAGCAGTTTAGCTCAGGGGGGAGACACTGAAGCTTTCTTT. Its protein is CASSLAQGGDTEAFF.

This clonotype came up many times. The J gene is TRBJ1-2, the V gene TRBV7-9; 9 nucleotides agree with TRBD1. The CDR3 is 15 residues long. J was trimmed by 8 bases and V by 5 bases; bases with no gene match: 12. Germline-derived CDR1 and CDR2 are SEHNR and FQNEAQ (reference sequence). The CDR3 DNA is TGTGCCAGCAGCACTTCGGGACAGGGTTCGCAGGGCTACACCTTC. Translating gives CASSTSGQGSQGYTF.

This clonotype was seen repeatedly, ten times or more. The V gene is TRBV27, the J gene TRBJ1-5; D gene unclear. V was shortened by 6 bases and J by 4 bases, with 19 bases between the two germline ends. Germline values: CDR1 MNHEY, CDR2 SMNVEV (reference sequence). The CDR3 contains 16 residues. The CDR3 DNA sequence: TGTGCCAGCAGACACAATGGGAGAAGACAAAATCAGCCCCAGCATTTT. Translation gives CASRHNGRRQNQPQHF.

Note on this clonotype: This could be a read error, since a much larger clone is one nucleotide away. The chain employs TRBV2 and TRBJ1-5, with D unresolved. The CDR3 extends over 14 amino acids. With 7 bases removed from V and 5 bases from J, the gap between germline ends came to 15 bases. Per the germline V gene, CDR1 is SNHLY and CDR2 is FYNNEI. CDR3 sequence reads: CASTLRHGDQPQHF. CDR3 nucleotides: TGTGCCAGCACCCTTAGACACGGAGATCAGCCCCAGCATTTT.

Concerning this clonotype: A much larger clone is a single base away; this may be a read error. The chain links TRBV6-1 to TRBJ2-4; possible D gene TRBD1, 6 bases. The CDR3 is 16 residues long. Germline V CDR1 and CDR2: MNHNS, SASEGT. CDR3 sequence reads: CACSVDRPSAKNIQYF. The CDR3 nucleotides read TGTGCCTGCAGTGTAGACAGGCCTTCAGCCAAAAACATTCAGTACTTC.

Ten or more counts support this clonotype. The rearrangement uses TRBV2 and TRBJ1-2, with unresolved D. CDR1 SNHLY and CDR2 FYNNEI come from the germline V gene. This CDR3 has 13 residues. The germline V and J ends were trimmed by 6 bases and 6 bases, with 14 bases remaining between them. The CDR3 loop reads CASRPGVANGYTF. CDR3 nucleotide sequence: TGTGCCAGCAGACCCGGGGTGGCGAATGGCTACACCTTC.

This clonotype was counted a few times. The gene calls are TRBV4-1 and TRBJ1-2; TRBD1 matches 8 bases. This CDR3 is built from 16 residues. The germline V gene has CDR1 MGHRA and CDR2 YSYEKL. Trimming cost V 4 bases and J 8 bases; bases outside gene matches: 15. The CDR3 is CASSLSPGGANEGYTF. CDR3 nucleotide sequence: TGCGCCAGCAGCCTATCCCCAGGGGGCGCGAATGAGGGCTACACCTTC.

This chain connects TRBV27 to TRBJ2-5; TRBD1 is a possible D gene (6 bases). Germline V CDR1 and CDR2: MNHEY, SMNVEV (reference sequence). V was shortened by 3 bases and J by 5 bases, with 13 bases between the two germline ends. This CDR3 has 14 residues. CDR3 in amino acids: CASSFTGNRETQYF. DNA of the CDR3: TGTGCCAGCAGTTTCACAGGGAATCGGGAGACCCAGTACTTC.

This clonotype was counted ten times or more. The chain combines TRBV5-1 with TRBJ1-1, with D perhaps TRBD1 (6 bases). Trimming removed 4 bases at V and 6 bases at J, with 10 bases between. This CDR3 has 12 amino acids. The germline CDR1 and CDR2 sequences are SGHRS and YFSETQ. The CDR3 DNA is TGCGCCAGCAGCCCACAGGGATCTGAAGCTTTCTTT. This translates into CASSPQGSEAFF. Variable domain in full (rest from reference TRBV5-1 and TRBJ1-1): KAGVTQTPRYLIKTRGQQVTLSCSPISGHRSVSWYQQTPGQGLQFLFEYFSETQRNKGNFPGRFSGRQFSNSRSEMNVSTLELGDSALYLCASSPQGSEAFFGQGTRLTVV.

This clonotype was recorded many times. This chain connects TRBV11-2 to TRBJ2-2; 8 nucleotides match TRBD2. The CDR3 is 15 residues long. The V segment lost 5 bases and the J segment 1 base; nucleotides outside the gene matches: 3. The germline CDR1 and CDR2 sequences are SGHAT and FQNNGV. The CDR3 protein is CASSPGTRNTGELFF. The DNA of the CDR3 is TGTGCCAGCAGCCCGGGGACTAGGAACACCGGGGAGCTGTTTTTT.